This T cell receptor (beta chain) derives from a study of CD8 T cells in Susac syndrome. Sequencing targeted TCR beta in blood CD8+ and CD4+ T cells. Treatment-naive patients with stable or active relapsing-remitting disease served as multiple sclerosis controls. The TEMRA cells underwent FACS enrichment, while the CD8+ and CD4+ T cells underwent negative isolation. Roughly 0.45 to 1 ug RNA was reverse transcribed with random hexamers. Across 54 Vbeta and 13 Jbeta, immunoSEQ multiplex PCR amplified TCR beta CDR3. One entry per CDR3 protein, called by TCRdb with MiXCR from the immunoSEQ multiplex PCR reads. The data contain some 70,000 distinct CDR3 sequences, 90% to 95% of them seen just once; the ten biggest clones take up about 0.6%. The CDR3 spans 16 residues. V lost 4 bases, J lost 2 bases, and 18 bases lay in between. CDR1 and CDR2 (germline): MNHEY, SVGAGI.

The chain joins TRBV6-5 to TRBJ2-7; the D gene is possibly TRBD2 (6 bases). The sequenced material came from CD8+ T cells from PBMCs. The sequence was collected from a human donor with multiple sclerosis. The CDR3 protein is CASSWEAGLGAYEQYF. CDR3 nucleotide sequence: TGTGCCAGCAGTTGGGAGGCGGGACTGGGGGCCTACGAGCAGTACTTC.